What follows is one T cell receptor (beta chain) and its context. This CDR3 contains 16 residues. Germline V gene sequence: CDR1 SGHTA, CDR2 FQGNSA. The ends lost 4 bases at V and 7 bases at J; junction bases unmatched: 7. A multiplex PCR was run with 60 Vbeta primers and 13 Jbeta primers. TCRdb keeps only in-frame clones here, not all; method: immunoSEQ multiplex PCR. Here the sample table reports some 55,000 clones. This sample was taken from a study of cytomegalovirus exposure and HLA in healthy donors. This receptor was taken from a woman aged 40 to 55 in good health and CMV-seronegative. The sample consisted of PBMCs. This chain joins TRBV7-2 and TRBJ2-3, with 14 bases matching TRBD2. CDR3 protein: CASSSTSGRAGNTQYF. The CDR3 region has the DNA TGTGCCAGCAGCTCGACTAGCGGGAGGGCTGGGAATACGCAGTATTTT.